Sequencing of this T cell receptor beta chain was carried out in a study of blood T cell repertoires in COVID-19. Study in general: From the United States, Italy and Spain came samples of acute and convalescent COVID-19. PBMCs, B-cell-depleted T cells, or T cells were the source of the cDNA or gDNA that made up the material.

The cohort comprised adults aged about 18 to 89 years residing in approximately 22 US areas. Per germline, CDR1 MDHEN and CDR2 SYDVKM. The CDR3 runs 18 residues. V dropped 1 base and J dropped 8 bases, with 24 bases sitting between them. Original methodology: How many nucleated cells were present was estimated from reference gene primer amplification. Assay: immunoSEQ multiplex PCR; the TCRdb copy retains only in-frame clones and omits some. V, J and clone size were drawn from that table, and D and trimming were deduced from the DNA. Among about 200,000 clones listed, around 86% were seen once. This chain uses TRBV28 with TRBJ2-1, with D perhaps matching TRBD2 (5 bases). The sequence was obtained from a man aged 35-49 years with acute COVID-19. The sample was PBMCs or T cells enriched from blood (not recorded which). The CDR3 DNA sequence: TGTGCCAGCAGTTTATCACGGTTTGGGCGGAGGAGTGGGGATGAGCAGTTCTTC. This codes for CASSLSRFGRRSGDEQFF.